This T cell receptor (beta chain) was sequenced in a study of T cells in Graves' hyperthyroidism and ophthalmopathy. Study-wide results and limits: Blood also held most thyroid clonotypes expanded beyond 0.001.

About this clonotype itself: Its target is unknown.

Uncontrolled infection, other autoimmune disease, pregnancy or lactation led to exclusion. Diagnoses used clinical symptoms, serum thyroxine and TRAb, thyroid ultrasound and orbital computed tomography. Regions amplified from RNA transcripts were the TCR beta CDR3 regions. Primed by the HTBI set, a first-round RT-PCR was run on the TCR CDR3. From the multiplex PCR reads, TCRdb called clonotypes with MiXCR, one entry per CDR3 protein. The sample contains 660,000 or so distinct CDR3 sequences, roughly 45% of which appear only once. The TCR sequence derives from an adult man with Graves' disease, either hyperthyroidism or ophthalmopathy (not recorded which). Sample: peripheral blood or thyroid tissue (not recorded which).

CDR3 sequence: CASSLGGGGNTF. The DNA of the CDR3 is TGTGCCAGCAGCTTGGGGGGAGGTGGAAACACCTTC. The chain recombines TRBV7-2 with TRBJ1-2; tentatively, D is TRBD1 (5 bases). Germline CDR1 is SGHTA and CDR2 is FQGNSA. This CDR3 contains 12 residues. V lost 3 bases and J lost 12, with 14 bases in between.